Given below is one T cell receptor (beta chain) in context. In the original workflow: Estimates of nucleated cell counts were drawn from the amplification of reference gene primers. The assay was immunoSEQ multiplex PCR, and TCRdb's table has in-frame clones only and misses some. V, J and clone size derive from that table, while D and trimming were established from the DNA sequence. The sample records roughly 250,000 clones, roughly nine tenths being singletons. This sample stems from a study of blood T cell repertoires in COVID-19. For the study at large: The samples span acute and convalescent COVID-19 from the United States, Italy and Spain.

This CDR3 region has 15 residues. Germline values: CDR1 LNHNV, CDR2 YYDKDF (reference sequence). Trimming left V 5 bases short and J 6 bases short, with 17 bases between. Followed longitudinally, the Seattle patients had been enrolled during active infection. The sequence was collected from a woman aged 25-40 years with COVID-19, enrolled during active disease. This chain connects TRBV15 to TRBJ1-5; a weak D match, TRBD1 (6 bases). The sample taken for sequencing was peripheral blood. CDR3 region: CATSSLGGAGQPQHF. DNA for the CDR3: TGTGCCACCAGCTCTCTGGGGGGGGCCGGTCAGCCCCAGCATTTT.